A single T cell receptor (beta chain) is shown here with its context. Germline V gene data show CDR1 as KGHDR and CDR2 as SFDVKD. V trimming: 2 bases; J trimming: 5 bases; junction bases outside the gene matches: 4. CDR3 size: 17 residues. Per the original methods: Reference gene primer amplification in the assay estimated nucleated cell counts. Profiling relied on immunoSEQ multiplex PCR, and the TCRdb table lists in-frame clones only, not all of them. V, J and clone size are taken as reported in that table, and D and trimming were inferred from the DNA itself. Altogether some 240,000 clones are present, over 80% being singletons, with the ten largest covering over 3%. These data are taken from a study of blood T cell repertoires in COVID-19. Adults between roughly 18 and 90 years of age took part from about two dozen US areas. Grouping used clinical history reported by participants in a survey and questionnaire.

The source is a woman aged 40 to 55 who had been exposed to COVID-19. Sequencing was carried out using PBMCs or T cells enriched from blood (not recorded which). This chain joins TRBV24-1 and TRBJ2-3; 15 positions agree with TRBD2. CDR3 in amino acids: CATSDYPGLAGGDTQYF. The CDR3 DNA reads as TGTGCCACCAGTGATTATCCGGGACTAGCGGGAGGAGATACGCAGTATTTT.